This TCR beta chain derives from a study of a mutant IDH1 vaccine in newly diagnosed glioma. Across the whole study: Eight vaccine doses were administered to patients at weeks 1, 3, 5, 7, 11, 15, 19 and 23. Vaccine administration was initiated 4-6 weeks following radiotherapy alone, or with temozolomide cycles. Most patients had received both radiotherapy and temozolomide, the prior options being radiotherapy, temozolomide, or both.

Some clones are missing from TCRdb's copy, which holds only in-frame ones; the method was immunoSEQ multiplex PCR. The sample includes some 33,000 clones, 45% to 70% seen only once; the top ten take 9.5% to 11%. This sample's time point: week 5, during vaccination. Every vaccine dose comprised 300 ug of mutant IDH1 20-mer peptide plus topical imiquimod. Donors harbored newly found WHO grade 3 or 4 IDH1-mutant, ATRX-lost astrocytomas. Concerning this clone: The antigen is not known.

This CDR3 is 12 amino acids long. The V end lost 6 bases, the J end lost 5 bases, and 8 bases lay between the germline ends. Germline V gene sequence: CDR1 LNHDA, CDR2 SQIVND (reference sequence). The V and J genes are TRBV19 and TRBJ1-5; a possible D gene is TRBD1 (5 bases). The sample consisted of PBMCs, taken from a glioma patient whose treatment included an IDH1 peptide vaccine. The receptor was derived from a woman aged 18 to 35 with glioma. The chain's CDR3 is CASSPTDQPQHF. CDR3 DNA: TGTGCCAGTAGCCCGACAGATCAGCCCCAGCATTTT.